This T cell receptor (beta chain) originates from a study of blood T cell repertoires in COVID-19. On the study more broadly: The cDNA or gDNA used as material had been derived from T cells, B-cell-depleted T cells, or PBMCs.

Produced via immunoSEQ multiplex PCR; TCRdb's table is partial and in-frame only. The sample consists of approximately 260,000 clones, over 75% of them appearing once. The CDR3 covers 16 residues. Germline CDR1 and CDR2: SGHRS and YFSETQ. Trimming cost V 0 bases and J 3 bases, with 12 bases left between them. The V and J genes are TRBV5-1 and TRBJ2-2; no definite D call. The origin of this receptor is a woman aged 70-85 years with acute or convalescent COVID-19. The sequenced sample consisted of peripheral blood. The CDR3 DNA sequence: TGCGCCAGCAGCTTGGGTAATGAGGAGTACACCGGGGAGCTGTTTTTT. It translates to CASSLGNEEYTGELFF.